One and the same sample provided the 13 T cell receptor beta chains below, sequenced in a study of cytomegalovirus exposure and HLA in healthy donors. The PCR contained 60 Vbeta and 13 Jbeta primers. Clones were read by immunoSEQ multiplex PCR, and TCRdb kept only the in-frame ones, dropping some. The sample consists of tens of thousands of clones, around 78% of them appearing once. Sequenced input: PBMCs. Receptors originate from a man aged 35 to 55 in good health and CMV-seronegative.

This chain uses TRBV5-4 with TRBJ2-5; 8 bases agree with TRBD2. The closer fit of TRBJ2-7 to the DNA end suggests the J call may be wrong. Germline CDR1 is SGHNT and CDR2 is YYREEE (reference sequence). The CDR3 consists of 15 residues. CDR3 region: CASSHGTSPTYEQYF. The CDR3 DNA is TGTGCCAGCAGCCACGGGACTAGTCCGACCTACGAGCAGTACTTC.

This chain joins TRBV30 and TRBJ2-3; possibly TRBD2 for D (6 bases). Germline assignment: CDR1 GTSNPN and CDR2 SVGIG (reference sequence). Trimming pared 8 bases from V and 0 bases from J, leaving 15 bases between. This CDR3 region has 14 residues. CDR3 protein: CARGGGTSTDTQYF. CDR3 bases: TGTGCCCGCGGTGGGGGGACTAGCACAGATACGCAGTATTTT.

V and J are TRBV7-9 and TRBJ2-1; a weak D match, TRBD1 (6 bases). This CDR3 has 12 residues. Looked up from germline, CDR1 is SEHNR and CDR2 is FQNEAQ (reference sequence). The DNA of the CDR3 is TGTTCCACCGCGGACAGCTACAATGAGCAGTTCTTC. Its protein product is CSTADSYNEQFF. Filled out from reference TRBV7-9 and TRBJ2-1, the complete variable domain reads DTGVSQNPRHKITKRGQNVTFRCDPISEHNRLYWYRQTLGQGPEFLTYFQNEAQLEKSRLLSDRFSAERPKGSFSTLEIQRTEQGDSAMYLCSTADSYNEQFFGPGTRLTVL.

The chain carries TRBV4-1 and TRBJ2-1, with 10 bases matching TRBD2. With 0 bases clipped from V and 4 bases from J, the junction kept 3 bases outside the gene matches. This CDR3 is 16 amino acids long. The germline V gene has CDR1 MGHRA and CDR2 YSYEKL. The CDR3 nucleotides are TGCGCCAGCAGCCAAGATCCAGCGGGAGGGTACAATGAGCAGTTCTTC. The encoded protein is CASSQDPAGGYNEQFF.

The rearrangement uses TRBV27 and TRBJ2-7; 9 bases agree with TRBD2. The ends lost 8 bases at V and 3 bases at J; junction bases unmatched: 11. CDR1 and CDR2 from the germline V gene are MNHEY and SMNVEV (reference sequence). This CDR3 contains 15 residues. Here the CDR3 reads CASYSQAGGYYEQYF. The CDR3 DNA is TGTGCCAGCTACTCTCAGGCGGGAGGGTACTACGAGCAGTACTTC.

This chain joins TRBV5-4 and TRBJ2-2; 10 bases match TRBD1. The CDR3 runs to 16 residues. Germline-derived CDR1 and CDR2 are SGHNT and YYREEE (reference sequence). The junction had 6 bases not matched to a gene; V was cut back by 3 bases and J by 4 bases. The CDR3 spells CASSSMGQGITGELFF. The CDR3 nucleotides are TGTGCCAGCAGCTCGATGGGACAGGGGATCACCGGGGAGCTGTTTTTT.

The rearrangement uses TRBV6-5 and TRBJ2-5; 10 positions agree with TRBD2. The J call may not be correct, given that the DNA end is closer to TRBJ2-7. The CDR3 runs to 14 residues. Per the germline V gene, CDR1 is MNHEY and CDR2 is SVGAGI. CDR3 nucleotides: TGTGCCAGCAGCCTAGCGGGGGCAGCCTACGAGCAGTACTTC. Translated, it gives CASSLAGAAYEQYF.

The V gene is TRBV4-2, the J gene TRBJ1-5; 11 positions agree with TRBD1. Germline V gives CDR1 LGHNA, CDR2 YNFKEQ. The CDR3 length is 14 residues. Trimming removed 3 bases from V and 5 bases from J; junction bases left unmatched: 0. CDR3 in amino acids: CASSQDRGHQPQHF. CDR3 bases: TGTGCCAGCAGCCAGGACAGGGGGCATCAGCCCCAGCATTTT.

The gene calls are TRBV5-4 and TRBJ1-2; D unresolved. CDR1 and CDR2 (germline): SGHNT, YYREEE (reference sequence). The ends were cut back, 0 bases at V and 6 bases at J, with 6 bases in the middle. The CDR3 loop spans 12 amino acids. In DNA, the CDR3 is TGTGCCAGCAGCTTGGGGCTGGATGGCTACACCTTC. Translating gives CASSLGLDGYTF. Looking up the rest from reference TRBV5-4 and TRBJ1-2 gives the full variable domain: ETGVTQSPTHLIKTRGQQVTLRCSSQSGHNTVSWYQQALGQGPQFIFQYYREEENGRGNFPPRFSGLQFPNYSSELNVNALELDDSALYLCASSLGLDGYTFGSGTRLTVV.

This clone is a singleton in its sample. This chain uses TRBV2 with TRBJ2-2; 10 bases are shared with TRBD1. Looked up from germline, CDR1 is SNHLY and CDR2 is FYNNEI. The trim removed 4 bases at V and 6 bases at J, leaving 17 bases unmatched. The CDR3 extends over 19 amino acids. CDR3 sequence reads: CASSGTLTGGWGIAGELFF. The CDR3, as DNA: TGTGCCAGCAGTGGTACATTGACAGGGGGCTGGGGGATCGCCGGGGAGCTGTTTTTT.

The chain carries TRBV28 and TRBJ1-4; perhaps TRBD1 as D (5 bases). Germline V gene data show CDR1 as MDHEN and CDR2 as SYDVKM. The CDR3 spans 14 residues. Trimming took off 6 bases at V and 3 bases at J, with 11 bases between the two ends. The CDR3 sequence is CASRGRIANEKLFF. The CDR3 nucleotides are TGTGCCAGCAGGGGGCGCATAGCTAATGAAAAACTGTTTTTT.

This chain connects TRBV30 to TRBJ2-3; 9 nucleotides agree with TRBD2. Germline trimming cut 0 bases from V and 6 bases from J; bases unmatched to any gene: 19. The CDR3 has 19 amino acids. CDR1 and CDR2 (germline): GTSNPN, SVGIG (reference sequence). The CDR3 DNA reads TGTGCCTGGAGTGTACGCGGCTCCGGGACTAGCATGATTTCTGATACGCAGTATTTT. It encodes CAWSVRGSGTSMISDTQYF.

J is TRBJ1-3 and V is TRBV27, with 8 bases aligning to TRBD1. Germline assignment: CDR1 MNHEY and CDR2 SMNVEV (reference sequence). The junction had 3 bases not matched to a gene; V was cut back by 2 bases and J by 3 bases. The CDR3 runs 15 residues. The DNA for the CDR3 is TGTGCCAGCAGTTTACAGGGGGCTCTTGGAAACACCATATATTTT. Its translation: CASSLQGALGNTIYF.